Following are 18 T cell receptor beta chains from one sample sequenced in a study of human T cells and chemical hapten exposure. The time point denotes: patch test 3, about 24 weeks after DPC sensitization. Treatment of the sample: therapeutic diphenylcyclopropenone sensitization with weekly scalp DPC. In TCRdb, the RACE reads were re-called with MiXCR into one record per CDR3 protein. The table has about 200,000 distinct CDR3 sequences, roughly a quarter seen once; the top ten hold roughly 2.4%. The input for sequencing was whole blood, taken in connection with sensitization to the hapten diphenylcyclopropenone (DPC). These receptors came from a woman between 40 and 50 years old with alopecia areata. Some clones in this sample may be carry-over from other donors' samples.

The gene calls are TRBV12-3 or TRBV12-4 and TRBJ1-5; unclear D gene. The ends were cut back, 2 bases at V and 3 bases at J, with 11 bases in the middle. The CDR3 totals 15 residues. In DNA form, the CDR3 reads TGTGCCAGCAGTTTAAAGGGATCGGCCAATCAGCCCCAGCATTTT. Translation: CASSLKGSANQPQHF.

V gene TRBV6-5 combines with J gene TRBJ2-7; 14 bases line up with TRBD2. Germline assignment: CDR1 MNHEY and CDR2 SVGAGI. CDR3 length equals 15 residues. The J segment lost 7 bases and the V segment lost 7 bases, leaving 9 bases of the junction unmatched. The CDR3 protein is CASMGRGTSGSEQYF. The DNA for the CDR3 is TGTGCCAGCATGGGCCGGGGGACTAGCGGGAGTGAGCAGTACTTC.

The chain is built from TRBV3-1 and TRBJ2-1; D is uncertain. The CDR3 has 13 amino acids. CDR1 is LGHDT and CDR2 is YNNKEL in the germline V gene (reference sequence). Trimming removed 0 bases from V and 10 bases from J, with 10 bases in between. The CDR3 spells CASSQDRSSEQFF. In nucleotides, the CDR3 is TGTGCCAGCAGCCAAGATCGAAGTTCCGAGCAGTTCTTC.

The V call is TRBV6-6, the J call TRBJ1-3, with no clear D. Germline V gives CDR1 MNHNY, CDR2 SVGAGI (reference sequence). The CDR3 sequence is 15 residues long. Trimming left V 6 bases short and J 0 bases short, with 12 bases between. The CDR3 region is CASRGSTVSGNTIYF. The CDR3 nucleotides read TGTGCCAGCAGGGGATCGACGGTCTCTGGAAACACCATATATTTT.

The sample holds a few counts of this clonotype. This CDR3 is CASSQDINSQETQYF. The CDR3 bases are TGTGCCAGCAGCCAAGATATTAACAGCCAAGAGACCCAGTACTTC. V usage is TRBV14 and J usage is TRBJ2-5; no reliable D call. From germline, CDR1 is SGHDN and CDR2 FVKESK. This CDR3 region has 15 residues. Trimming removed 0 bases from V and 1 base from J, with 9 bases in between. Supplemented by reference TRBV14 and TRBJ2-5, the full variable domain reads EAGVTQFPSHSVIEKGQTVTLRCDPISGHDNLYWYRRVMGKEIKFLLHFVKESKQDESGMPNNRFLAERTGGTYSTLKVQPAELEDSGVYFCASSQDINSQETQYFGPGTRLLVL.

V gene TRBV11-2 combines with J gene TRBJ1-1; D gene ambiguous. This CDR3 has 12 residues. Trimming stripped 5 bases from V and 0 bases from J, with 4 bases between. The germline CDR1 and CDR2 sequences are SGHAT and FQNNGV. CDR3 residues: CASSGLNTEAFF. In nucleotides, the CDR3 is TGTGCCAGCAGCGGACTGAACACTGAAGCTTTCTTT.

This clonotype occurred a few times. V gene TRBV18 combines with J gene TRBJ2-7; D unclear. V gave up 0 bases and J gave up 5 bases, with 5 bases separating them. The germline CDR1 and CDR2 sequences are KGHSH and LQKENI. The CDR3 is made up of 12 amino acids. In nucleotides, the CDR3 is TGTGCCAGCTCACCACCGTCCAACGAGCAGTACTTC. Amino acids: CASSPPSNEQYF.

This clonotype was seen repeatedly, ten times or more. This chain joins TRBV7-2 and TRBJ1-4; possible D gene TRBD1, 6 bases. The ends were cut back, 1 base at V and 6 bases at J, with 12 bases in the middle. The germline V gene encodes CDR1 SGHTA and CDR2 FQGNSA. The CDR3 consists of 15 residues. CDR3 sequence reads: CASSLDQGTYEKLFF. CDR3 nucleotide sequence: TGTGCCAGCAGCTTAGACCAGGGGACTTATGAAAAACTGTTTTTT.

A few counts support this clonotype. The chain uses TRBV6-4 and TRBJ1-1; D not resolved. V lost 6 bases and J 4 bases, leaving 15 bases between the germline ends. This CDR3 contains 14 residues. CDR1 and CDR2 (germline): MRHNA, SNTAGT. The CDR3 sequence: CASRRSPEATEAFF. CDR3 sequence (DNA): TGTGCCAGCAGAAGGAGTCCGGAGGCCACTGAAGCTTTCTTT.

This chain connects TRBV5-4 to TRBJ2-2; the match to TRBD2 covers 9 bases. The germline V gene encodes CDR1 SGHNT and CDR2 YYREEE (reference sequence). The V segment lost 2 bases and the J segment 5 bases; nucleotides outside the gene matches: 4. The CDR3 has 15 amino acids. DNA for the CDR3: TGTGCCAGCAGCTTCCGGCGGGAGGGTACCGGGGAGCTGTTTTTT. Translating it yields CASSFRREGTGELFF.

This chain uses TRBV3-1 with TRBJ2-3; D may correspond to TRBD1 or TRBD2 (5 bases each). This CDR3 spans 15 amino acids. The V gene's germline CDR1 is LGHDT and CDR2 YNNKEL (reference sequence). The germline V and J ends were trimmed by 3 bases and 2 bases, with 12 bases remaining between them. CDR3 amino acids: CASSQAGTITDTQYF. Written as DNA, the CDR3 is TGTGCCAGCAGCCAGGCCGGGACCATCACAGATACGCAGTATTTT.

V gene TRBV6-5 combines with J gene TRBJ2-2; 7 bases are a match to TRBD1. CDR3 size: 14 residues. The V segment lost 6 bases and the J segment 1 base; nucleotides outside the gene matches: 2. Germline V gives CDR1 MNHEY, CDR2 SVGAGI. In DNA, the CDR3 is TGTGCCAGCAGCTGGGACAGGAACACCGGGGAGCTGTTTTTT. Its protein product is CASSWDRNTGELFF.

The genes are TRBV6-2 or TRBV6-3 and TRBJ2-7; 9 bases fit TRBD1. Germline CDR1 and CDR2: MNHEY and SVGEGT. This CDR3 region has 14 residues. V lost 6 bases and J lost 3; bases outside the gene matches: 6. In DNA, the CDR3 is TGTGCCAGCAGGGCCGGGACAGGGATCTACGAGCAGTACTTC. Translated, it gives CASRAGTGIYEQYF.

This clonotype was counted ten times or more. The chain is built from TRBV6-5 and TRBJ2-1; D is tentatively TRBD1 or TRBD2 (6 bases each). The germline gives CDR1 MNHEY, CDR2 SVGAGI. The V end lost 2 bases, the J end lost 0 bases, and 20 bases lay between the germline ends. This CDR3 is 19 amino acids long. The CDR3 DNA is TGTGCCAGCAGTTACCTACCGGGGGCGATTGGGAGCTCCTACAATGAGCAGTTCTTC. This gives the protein CASSYLPGAIGSSYNEQFF.

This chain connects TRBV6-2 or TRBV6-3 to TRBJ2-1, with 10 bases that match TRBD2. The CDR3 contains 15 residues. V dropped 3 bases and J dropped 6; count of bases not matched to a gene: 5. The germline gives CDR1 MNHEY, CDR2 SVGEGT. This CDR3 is CASSYRLAGANEQFF. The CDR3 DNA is TGTGCCAGCAGTTATCGTCTAGCGGGAGCCAATGAGCAGTTCTTC.

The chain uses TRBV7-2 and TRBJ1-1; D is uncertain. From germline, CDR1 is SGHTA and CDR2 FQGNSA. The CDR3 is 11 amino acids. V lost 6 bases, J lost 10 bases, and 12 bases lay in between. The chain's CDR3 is CASSNRVAAFF. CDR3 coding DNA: TGTGCCAGCAGTAATCGGGTGGCAGCTTTCTTT.

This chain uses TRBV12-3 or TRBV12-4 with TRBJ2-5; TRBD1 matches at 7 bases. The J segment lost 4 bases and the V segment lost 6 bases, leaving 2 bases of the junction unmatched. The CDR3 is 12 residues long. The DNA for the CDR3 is TGTGCCAGCAGCCGACAGGGAGAGACCCAGTACTTC. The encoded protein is CASSRQGETQYF.

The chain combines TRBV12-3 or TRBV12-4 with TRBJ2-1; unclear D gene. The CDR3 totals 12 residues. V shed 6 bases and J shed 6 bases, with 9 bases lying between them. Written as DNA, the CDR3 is TGTGCCAGCAGAAATTCCCTCAATGAGCAGTTCTTC. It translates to CASRNSLNEQFF.